What follows are 21 T cell receptor beta chains derived from one specimen sequenced in a study of blood T cell repertoires in COVID-19. Produced via immunoSEQ multiplex PCR; TCRdb's table is partial and in-frame only. The table lists around 60,000 clones, around 81% of them singletons. The sample taken for sequencing was peripheral blood. The receptor set was obtained from a woman aged 80 or older with acute or convalescent COVID-19.

The gene calls are TRBV12-3 or TRBV12-4 and TRBJ1-1, with D possibly being TRBD1 (6 bases). Deletions cut 2 bases from V and 8 bases from J, with 12 bases between. This CDR3 is built from 13 residues. This chain's CDR3 is CASSLIEGTEAFF. As DNA, the CDR3 is TGTGCCAGCAGTTTAATCGAGGGGACAGAAGCTTTCTTT.

The rearrangement uses TRBV5-5 and TRBJ2-3, with 10 bases aligning to TRBD2. The CDR3 is 17 residues long. After removal of 2 bases from V and 0 bases from J, the junction contained 6 bases not matched to a gene. Germline V gene lookup returns CDR1 SGHKS and CDR2 YYEKEE (reference sequence). The CDR3 DNA follows: TGTGCCAGCAGCTTTCAGCGGGGGGGGCTTAGCACAGATACGCAGTATTTT. Its protein is CASSFQRGGLSTDTQYF.

This chain links TRBV5-1 with TRBJ2-1; TRBD2 aligns across 16 bases. J gave up 3 bases and V 0 bases, and 6 bases lay outside the gene matches. CDR3 length equals 19 residues. Germline values: CDR1 SGHRS, CDR2 YFSETQ. CDR3 nucleotide sequence: TGCGCCAGCAGCTTGGGGGGACTAGCGGGAGGGCCGGTCTACAATGAGCAGTTCTTC. Translated: CASSLGGLAGGPVYNEQFF.

The V call is TRBV25-1, the J call TRBJ1-2, with TRBD1 matching 7 bases. The CDR3 loop spans 14 amino acids. Germline V gene lookup returns CDR1 MGHDK and CDR2 SYGVNS. The V gene end was trimmed by 8 bases and the J gene end by 3 bases; junction bases not matched to a gene: 9. Written as DNA, the CDR3 is TGTGCCAGCTCAAAACAGGGGCAGGACTATGGCTACACCTTC. Translation gives CASSKQGQDYGYTF.

The chain carries TRBV10-3 and TRBJ2-3; tentatively, D is TRBD2 (7 bases). This CDR3 spans 13 amino acids. Germline V gene data show CDR1 as ENHRY and CDR2 as SYGVKD. The V gene lost 10 bases and the J gene lost 6 bases, with 17 bases spanning the gap. The CDR3 region is CATSWGGRDTQYF. The CDR3 DNA reads as TGTGCCACCTCATGGGGGGGCCGGGATACGCAGTATTTT.

The chain recombines TRBV7-9 with TRBJ2-4; D is perhaps TRBD1 (7 bases). The germline V gene has CDR1 SEHNR and CDR2 FQNEAQ (reference sequence). This CDR3 comprises 13 residues. V was cut by 5 bases and J by 7 bases, with 12 bases left in between. The DNA for the CDR3 is TGTGCCAGCAGCCAACAGGGGAGGAACATTCAGTACTTC. Its translation: CASSQQGRNIQYF.

The CDR3 spells CASSLTGLGGTQYF. The CDR3 region has the DNA TGTGCCAGCAGCTTGACCGGACTAGGAGGGACCCAGTACTTC. This chain connects TRBV7-3 to TRBJ2-5; 7 bases map to TRBD2. The trim removed 3 bases at V and 7 bases at J, leaving 8 bases unmatched. The CDR3 covers 14 residues. Germline CDR1 is SGHTA and CDR2 is FQGTGA.

The gene calls are TRBV24-1 and TRBJ2-5; the D gene is possibly TRBD1 (6 bases). In germline, CDR1 is KGHDR, CDR2 SFDVKD. CDR3 length: 14 amino acids. V lost 0 bases, J lost 5 bases, and 9 bases lay in between. The CDR3, as DNA: TGTGCCACCAGTGATTTGAGCCAGGGGGAGACCCAGTACTTC. This encodes CATSDLSQGETQYF.

V usage is TRBV7-3 and J usage is TRBJ1-6; TRBD1 aligns across 7 bases. V dropped 0 bases and J dropped 7; count of bases not matched to a gene: 6. This CDR3 contains 16 residues. Germline CDR1 reads SGHTA; CDR2 reads FQGTGA. The CDR3 region is CASSLTGSRGNSPLHF. Written as DNA, the CDR3 is TGTGCCAGCAGCTTAACAGGTTCCAGGGGGAATTCACCCCTCCACTTT.

The gene calls are TRBV2 and TRBJ1-2; 10 bases are shared with TRBD1. The germline V gene encodes CDR1 SNHLY and CDR2 FYNNEI. The CDR3 spans 15 residues. V gave up 0 bases and J gave up 13 bases; unmatched junction bases: 11. CDR3 in amino acids: CASSEAGFDRGPSTF. In nucleotides, the CDR3 is TGTGCCAGCAGTGAAGCGGGTTTTGACAGGGGGCCGAGCACCTTC.

This clone has just one count. V gene TRBV6-6 combines with J gene TRBJ2-7, with D possibly TRBD2 on 6 matching bases. The length of the CDR3 is 13 residues. CDR1 is MNHNY and CDR2 is SVGAGI in the germline V gene (reference sequence). V lost 0 bases and J 7 bases, leaving 10 bases between the germline ends. The CDR3 sequence: CASSYSGGWEQYF. The CDR3 DNA reads as TGTGCCAGCAGTTACTCCGGGGGATGGGAGCAGTACTTC.

This clone was observed a handful of times. The chain recombines TRBV11-2 with TRBJ1-1; D call uncertain. Trimming shortened V by 1 base and J by 3 bases, and 9 bases separated the two germline ends. Germline V gene data show CDR1 as SGHAT and CDR2 as FQNNGV. The CDR3 sequence is 14 residues long. CDR3 residues: CASSLGDGDTEAFF. The CDR3 DNA reads as TGTGCCAGCAGCTTAGGTGACGGGGACACTGAAGCTTTCTTT. The whole variable domain, filled in from reference TRBV11-2 and TRBJ1-1, reads EAGVAQSPRYKIIEKRQSVAFWCNPISGHATLYWYQQILGQGPKLLIQFQNNGVVDDSQLPKDRFSAERLKGVDSTLKIQPAKLEDSAVYLCASSLGDGDTEAFFGQGTRLTVV.

The chain carries TRBV7-6 and TRBJ2-5; 11 nucleotides align to TRBD1. J gave up 4 bases and V 5 bases, and 3 bases lay outside the gene matches. In germline, CDR1 is SGHVS, CDR2 FNYEAQ. The CDR3 totals 14 residues. Written as DNA, the CDR3 is TGTGCCAGCAGCCGGGACAGGGGGGGAGAGACCCAGTACTTC. Translation gives CASSRDRGGETQYF.

This clone showed up just once. The chain has TRBV3-1 (or the pseudogene TRBV3-2) and TRBJ1-4, with D possibly TRBD1 on 5 matching bases. V lost 4 bases, J lost 2 bases, and 14 bases lay in between. Germline V CDR1 and CDR2: LGHDT, YNNKEL (reference sequence). This CDR3 spans 16 amino acids. The CDR3: CASSRGLGPTNEKLFF. The CDR3 DNA reads as TGTGCCAGCAGCCGGGGACTGGGGCCCACTAATGAAAAACTGTTTTTT.

The sample holds a few counts of this clone. The chain employs TRBV30 and TRBJ2-3; D perhaps matches TRBD2 (7 bases). Germline CDR1 GTSNPN, CDR2 SVGIG (reference sequence). Deletions cut 4 bases from V and 4 bases from J, with 12 bases between. The CDR3 is made up of 13 amino acids. The CDR3 nucleotides are TGTGCCTGGATGGGGGGGCGCGCAGATACGCAGTATTTT. It translates to CAWMGGRADTQYF.

This sequence joins TRBV19 and TRBJ1-5; a possible D gene is TRBD1 (6 bases). The CDR3 consists of 15 residues. Germline values: CDR1 LNHDA, CDR2 SQIVND (reference sequence). The ends were cut back, 4 bases at V and 4 bases at J, with 14 bases in the middle. This CDR3 is CASSTVPGENQPQHF. The CDR3 DNA follows: TGTGCCAGTAGTACCGTCCCAGGGGAGAATCAGCCCCAGCATTTT.

The rearrangement joins TRBV30 to TRBJ1-2; D is ambiguous. V dropped 0 bases and J dropped 8 bases, with 7 bases sitting between them. Per the germline V gene, CDR1 is GTSNPN and CDR2 is SVGIG (reference sequence). CDR3 size: 11 residues. The DNA of the CDR3 is TGTGCCTGGAGTGTACACGGGGGCTACACCTTC. The encoded protein is CAWSVHGGYTF.

The gene calls are TRBV10-3 and TRBJ2-3, with 10 bases identical to TRBD2. J gave up 4 bases and V 4 bases, and 2 bases lay outside the gene matches. The CDR3 spans 14 residues. Germline V lookup: CDR1 ENHRY, CDR2 SYGVKD. CDR3 in amino acids: CAISALAGADTQYF. The CDR3 bases are TGTGCCATCAGTGCCCTAGCGGGAGCAGATACGCAGTATTTT.

V usage is TRBV3-1 (or the pseudogene TRBV3-2) and J usage is TRBJ1-1; tentatively, D is TRBD1 (6 bases). The CDR3 has 15 residues. The germline gives CDR1 LGHDT, CDR2 YNNKEL (reference sequence). The germline V and J ends were trimmed by 5 bases and 1 base, with 14 bases remaining between them. The CDR3 nucleotides read TGTGCCAGCAGCAACGGGGGGCGATCGAACACTGAAGCTTTCTTT. It codes for CASSNGGRSNTEAFF.

This chain joins TRBV11-2 and TRBJ1-1; D unresolved. Trimming left V 2 bases short and J 1 base short, with 5 bases between. Germline lookup yields CDR1 SGHAT and CDR2 FQNNGV. This CDR3 contains 13 residues. The CDR3 DNA sequence: TGTGCCAGCAGCTTAAAGAGGAACACTGAAGCTTTCTTT. Residues: CASSLKRNTEAFF.

The chain employs TRBV4-2 and TRBJ1-5; perhaps TRBD1 as D (6 bases). CDR3 length equals 14 residues. Germline V gene data show CDR1 as LGHNA and CDR2 as YNFKEQ. V shed 4 bases and J shed 3 bases, with 10 bases lying between them. The DNA of the CDR3 is TGTGCCAGCAGCCCTCAGGGGAACAATCAGCCCCAGCATTTT. This encodes CASSPQGNNQPQHF.